This T cell receptor beta chain originates from a study of blood T cell repertoires in COVID-19. TCRdb keeps only in-frame clones here, not all; method: immunoSEQ multiplex PCR. Altogether approximately 250,000 clones are present, about 89% being singletons, with the ten largest covering about 8.8%. CDR1 ENHRY and CDR2 SYGVKD come from the germline V gene. The CDR3 has 20 amino acids. Trimming cost V 4 bases and J 0 bases; bases outside gene matches: 17. The sequenced sample consisted of peripheral blood. V is TRBV10-3 and J is TRBJ2-1; 8 bases align to TRBD2. This clonotype was obtained from a man between 35 and 55 years old with active or convalescent COVID-19. The chain's CDR3 is CAISVNEGGGNPSSYNEQFF. The CDR3 DNA follows: TGTGCCATCAGTGTAAATGAGGGCGGGGGGAACCCTAGCTCCTACAATGAGCAGTTCTTC.